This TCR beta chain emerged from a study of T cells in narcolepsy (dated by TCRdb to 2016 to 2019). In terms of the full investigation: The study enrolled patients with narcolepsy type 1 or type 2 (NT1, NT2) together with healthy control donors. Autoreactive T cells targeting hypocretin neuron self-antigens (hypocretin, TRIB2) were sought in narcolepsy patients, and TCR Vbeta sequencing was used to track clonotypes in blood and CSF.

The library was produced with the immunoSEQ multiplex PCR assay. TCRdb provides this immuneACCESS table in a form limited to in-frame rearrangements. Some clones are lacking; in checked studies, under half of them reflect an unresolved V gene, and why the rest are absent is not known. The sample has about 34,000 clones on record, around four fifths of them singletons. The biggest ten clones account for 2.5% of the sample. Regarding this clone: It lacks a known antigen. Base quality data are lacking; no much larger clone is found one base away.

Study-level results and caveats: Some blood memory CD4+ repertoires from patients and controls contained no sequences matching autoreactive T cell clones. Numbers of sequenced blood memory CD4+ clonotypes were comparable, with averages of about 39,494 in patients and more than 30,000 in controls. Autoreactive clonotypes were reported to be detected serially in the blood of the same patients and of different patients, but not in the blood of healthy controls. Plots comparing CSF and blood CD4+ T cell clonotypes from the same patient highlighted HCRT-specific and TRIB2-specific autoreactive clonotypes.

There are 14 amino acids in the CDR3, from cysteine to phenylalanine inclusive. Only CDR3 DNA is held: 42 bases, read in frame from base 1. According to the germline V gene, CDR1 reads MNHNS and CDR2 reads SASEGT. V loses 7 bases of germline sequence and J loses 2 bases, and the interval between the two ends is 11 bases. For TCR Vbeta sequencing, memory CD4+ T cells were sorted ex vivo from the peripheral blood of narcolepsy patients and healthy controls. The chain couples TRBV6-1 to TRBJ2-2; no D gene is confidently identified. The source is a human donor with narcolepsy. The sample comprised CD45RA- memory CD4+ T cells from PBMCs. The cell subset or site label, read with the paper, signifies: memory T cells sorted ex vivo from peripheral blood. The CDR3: CASIEQPNTGELFF. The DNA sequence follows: TGTGCCAGCATCGAGCAGCCTAACACCGGGGAGCTGTTTTTT.